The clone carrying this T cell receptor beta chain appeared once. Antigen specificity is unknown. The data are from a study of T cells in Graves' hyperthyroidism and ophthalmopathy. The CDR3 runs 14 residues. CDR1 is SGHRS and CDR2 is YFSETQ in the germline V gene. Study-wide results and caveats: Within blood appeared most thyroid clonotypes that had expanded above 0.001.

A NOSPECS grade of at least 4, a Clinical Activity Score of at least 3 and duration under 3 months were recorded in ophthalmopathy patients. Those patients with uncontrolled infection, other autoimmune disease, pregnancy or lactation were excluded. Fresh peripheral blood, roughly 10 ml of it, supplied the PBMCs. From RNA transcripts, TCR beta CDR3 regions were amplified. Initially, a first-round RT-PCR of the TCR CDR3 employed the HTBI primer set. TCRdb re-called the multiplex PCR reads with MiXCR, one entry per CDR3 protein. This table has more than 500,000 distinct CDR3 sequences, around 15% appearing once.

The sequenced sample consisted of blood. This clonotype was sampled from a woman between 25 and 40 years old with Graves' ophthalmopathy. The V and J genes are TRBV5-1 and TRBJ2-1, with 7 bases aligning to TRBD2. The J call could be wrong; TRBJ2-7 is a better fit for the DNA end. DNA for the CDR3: TGCGCCAGCAGCTTGGGCGGGACTAACAATGAGCAGTACTTC. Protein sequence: CASSLGGTNNEQYF.